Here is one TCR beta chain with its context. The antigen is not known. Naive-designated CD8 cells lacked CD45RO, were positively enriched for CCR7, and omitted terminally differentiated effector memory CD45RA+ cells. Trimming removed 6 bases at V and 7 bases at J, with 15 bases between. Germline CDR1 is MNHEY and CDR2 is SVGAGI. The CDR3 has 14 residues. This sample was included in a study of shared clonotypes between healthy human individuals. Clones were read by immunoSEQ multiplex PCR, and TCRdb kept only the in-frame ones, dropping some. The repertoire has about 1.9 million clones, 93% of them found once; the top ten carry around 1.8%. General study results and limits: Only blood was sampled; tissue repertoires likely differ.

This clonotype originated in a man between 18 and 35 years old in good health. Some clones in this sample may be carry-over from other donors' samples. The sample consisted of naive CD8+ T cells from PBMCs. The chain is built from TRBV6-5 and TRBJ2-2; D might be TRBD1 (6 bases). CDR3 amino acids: CASRPGTWGGELFF. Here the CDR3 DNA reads TGTGCCAGCAGACCTGGGACATGGGGCGGGGAGCTGTTTTTT.